This TCR beta chain is from a study of CD8+ T cells in alopecia areata. Study context: For 6 to 18 months, tofacitinib was taken, and 6 months off drug followed.

RNA extraction and reverse transcription yielded cDNA as sequencing template. TCRdb's table, derived via immunoSEQ multiplex PCR, lists solely in-frame clones and lacks some. The data contain around 160,000 clones, roughly 60% of them singletons. As to this clone: Its specificity is not known.

Per germline, CDR1 SGHRS and CDR2 YFSETQ. Trimming took 3 bases from V and 5 from J, leaving 9 bases between them. This CDR3 spans 13 amino acids. Study-wide findings and caveats: Because one nonresponder was included, the link of baseline CD8+ expansion to response is considered uncertain.

The treatment is: oral pan-JAK inhibitor, 5-10 mg twice daily. Alopecia areata patients had lesional scalp punch biopsies and peripheral blood taken from them. Cell sorting on a FACSAria was used to separate CD4+ and CD8+ T cells from the PBMCs. V and J are TRBV5-1 and TRBJ2-4; unclear D gene. The TCR sequence derives from a human donor with alopecia areata. This specimen was CD4+ T cells sorted from blood, taken at week 24, from a patient treated with tofacitinib. The CDR3 loop reads CASSSKTENIQYF. CDR3 sequence (DNA): TGCGCCAGCAGCTCGAAAACAGAAAACATTCAGTACTTC. Full variable domain (rest looked up from reference TRBV5-1 and TRBJ2-4): KAGVTQTPRYLIKTRGQQVTLSCSPISGHRSVSWYQQTPGQGLQFLFEYFSETQRNKGNFPGRFSGRQFSNSRSEMNVSTLELGDSALYLCASSSKTENIQYFGAGTRLSVL.